This entry is about one T cell receptor (beta chain). Its antigen is currently unknown. This sample was included in a study of beta chain features in type 1 diabetes. Findings and limits, study-wide: Type 1 diabetes patients showed a moderate but significant shortening of TCRB CDR3s in all four CD4+ subsets. Any HLA type influence on TCRB rearrangement was left unresolved here.

It was one heparinised blood draw, averaging about 116 mL, that each donor gave. After removal of 5 bases from V and 0 bases from J, the junction contained 6 bases not matched to a gene. Looked up from germline, CDR1 is SGHTA and CDR2 is FQGNSA. The CDR3 runs to 16 residues. Expressed TCRB transcripts were sequenced because the isolated RNA had all been reverse transcribed beforehand. Libraries were prepared by immunoSEQ multiplex PCR; TCRdb keeps only in-frame clonotypes and omits some of them. The data contain fewer than 400,000 clones, about a tenth of them seen just once; the ten biggest clones take up around 1%.

The source is a man younger than 45 with type 1 diabetes. Sequenced input: central memory CD4+ T cells from blood. J is TRBJ2-1 and V is TRBV7-2, with 8 bases identical to TRBD2. The CDR3 DNA follows: TGTGCCAGCAGCACCTCAGCGGGGGCCTCCTACAATGAGCAGTTCTTC. Translating gives CASSTSAGASYNEQFF.